One sample yielded the 22 T cell receptor beta chains listed below, sequenced in a study of CD8 T cell repertoires and HIV-1 epitope variants. Assay: immunoSEQ multiplex PCR; the TCRdb copy retains only in-frame clones and omits some. Here the sample spans fewer than 6,000 clones, 50% to 75% being singletons. Antigens for these TCRs are unknown. The material sequenced was cultured CD8+ T cells derived from PBMCs. The receptors derive from a male donor with HIV.

V gene TRBV28 combines with J gene TRBJ1-1; D is perhaps TRBD1 (5 bases). V lost 5 bases, J lost 10 bases, and 20 bases lay in between. This CDR3 has 14 residues. The germline V gene encodes CDR1 MDHEN and CDR2 SYDVKM. The CDR3 region has the DNA TGTGCCAGCAGTCAACGCCGGGGGAGGGAAGGAGCTTTCTTT. Translating gives CASSQRRGREGAFF.

This chain links TRBV19 with TRBJ2-7, with D hard to call. The V and J ends lost 7 bases and 4 bases respectively, with 14 bases between them. Germline CDR1 reads LNHDA; CDR2 reads SQIVND (reference sequence). The CDR3 spans 13 residues. The CDR3 spells CASTKIALYEQYF. Here the CDR3 DNA reads TGTGCCAGTACGAAAATAGCTCTGTACGAGCAGTACTTC.

As to this clone: One end of the junction varies from germline; a read error may be responsible. The chain carries TRBV5-4 and TRBJ2-7; a possible D gene is TRBD2 (5 bases). This CDR3 comprises 14 residues. CDR1 is SGHNT, CDR2 YYREEE, per germline (reference sequence). CDR3 region: CASTTGPSSHEQYF. Here the CDR3 DNA reads TGTGCCAGCACAACGGGCCCTAGCTCCCACGAGCAGTACTTC.

In this sample, this clone is medium-sized. The rearrangement uses TRBV28 and TRBJ1-2, with TRBD1 matching 10 bases. CDR3 size: 17 residues. V gave up 7 bases and J gave up 4 bases; unmatched junction bases: 15. Germline CDR1 is MDHEN and CDR2 is SYDVKM. The CDR3 reads CASTPGDRGPYGYGYTF. CDR3 DNA: TGTGCCAGCACCCCCGGGGACAGGGGACCCTACGGCTATGGCTACACCTTC.

The sample holds a few counts of this clone. V and J are TRBV23-1 and TRBJ2-2; D ambiguous. TRBV23-1 is filed as an ORF, its function uncertain. The CDR3 has 15 residues. The ends were cut back, 0 bases at V and 3 bases at J, with 8 bases in the middle. The DNA of the CDR3 is TGCGCCAGCAGTCAATCGACCCTCTACACCGGGGAGCTGTTTTTT. It specifies CASSQSTLYTGELFF.

This sequence joins TRBV15 and TRBJ1-5, with D possibly matching TRBD1 (6 bases). V gave up 4 bases and J gave up 1 base, with 11 bases separating them. This CDR3 is 15 amino acids long. Looked up from germline, CDR1 is LNHNV and CDR2 is YYDKDF (reference sequence). The CDR3 DNA follows: TGTGCCACCAGCACTTACACAGGGAGCAATCAGCCCCAGCATTTT. It specifies CATSTYTGSNQPQHF.

This chain uses TRBV6-6 with TRBJ2-1, with a possible D match to TRBD2 (5 bases). This CDR3 has 15 amino acids. Trimming pared 5 bases from V and 0 bases from J, leaving 11 bases between. The germline CDR1 and CDR2 sequences are MNHNY and SVGAGI (reference sequence). The CDR3 DNA follows: TGTGCCAGCAGTCAGAGCGGAAGCTCCTACAATGAGCAGTTCTTC. It yields the protein CASSQSGSSYNEQFF.

This sequence joins TRBV6-1 and TRBJ2-5, with D perhaps TRBD1 or TRBD2 (5 bases each). Matching the DNA end better, TRBJ2-7 makes the J call doubtful. This CDR3 contains 14 residues. The germline V gene encodes CDR1 MNHNS and CDR2 SASEGT. The CDR3 reads CASSGRDVSYEQYF. The CDR3 coding sequence is TGTGCCAGCAGTGGACGGGACGTCTCCTACGAGCAGTACTTC.

This clone is labeled medium-sized (0.01 to 0.1%). V gene TRBV5-1 combines with J gene TRBJ1-5; 7 nucleotides agree with TRBD1. CDR3 size: 13 residues. Germline V gene data show CDR1 as SGHRS and CDR2 as YFSETQ. The ends lost 4 bases at V and 5 bases at J; junction bases unmatched: 3. CDR3 bases: TGCGCCAGCAGCCCGACAGGGCATCAGCCCCAGCATTTT. This codes for CASSPTGHQPQHF.

This sequence joins TRBV7-8 and TRBJ1-1; D remains ambiguous. Deletions cut 1 base from V and 7 bases from J, with 10 bases between. The CDR3 contains 13 residues. Germline assignment: CDR1 SGHVS and CDR2 FQNEAQ. CDR3 DNA: TGTGCCAGCAGCTTAGGCCCGTCGGATGAAGCTTTCTTT. This codes for CASSLGPSDEAFF.

The CDR3 nucleotides are TGTGCCAGCAGTTATGGTACAGGGGAGACTGAAGCTTTCTTT. This sequence encodes CASSYGTGETEAFF. The chain employs TRBV27 and TRBJ1-1, with 7 bases matching TRBD1. CDR1 is MNHEY, CDR2 SMNVEV, per germline (reference sequence). V lost 4 bases, J lost 5 bases, and 7 bases stayed unmatched. This CDR3 spans 14 amino acids.

The chain links TRBV6-5 to TRBJ2-2; D unresolved. V lost 0 bases and J 7 bases, leaving 6 bases between the germline ends. The CDR3 contains 13 residues. The germline gives CDR1 MNHEY, CDR2 SVGAGI. The CDR3 sequence: CASSYSILGELFF. Here the CDR3 DNA reads TGTGCCAGCAGTTACTCGATACTCGGGGAGCTGTTTTTT.

This rearrangement joins TRBV28 to TRBJ2-1; 9 nucleotides match TRBD2. The CDR3 is 14 amino acids. Trimming removed 2 bases from V and 6 bases from J; junction bases left unmatched: 2. From germline, CDR1 is MDHEN and CDR2 SYDVKM. The CDR3 bases are TGTGCCAGCAGTTTAGCGGGGGGGCTCAATGAGCAGTTCTTC. This encodes CASSLAGGLNEQFF.

The V call is TRBV10-2, the J call TRBJ2-3, with a tentative D call TRBD2 (5 bases). The CDR3 totals 17 residues. V was clipped by 3 bases and J by 2 bases, with 18 bases between them. The germline V gene encodes CDR1 WSHSY and CDR2 SAAADI. The CDR3 region is CASSDGNSESFTDTQYF. The DNA of the CDR3 is TGCGCCAGCAGTGACGGGAATAGCGAGAGCTTCACAGATACGCAGTATTTT.

As DNA, the CDR3 is TGTGCCACTAGGGGAAATGAGCAGTTCTTC. Translating gives CATRGNEQFF. The chain has TRBV10-3 and TRBJ2-1; tentatively, D is TRBD1 (5 bases). The germline V and J ends were trimmed by 10 bases and 7 bases, with 8 bases remaining between them. CDR1 ENHRY and CDR2 SYGVKD come from the germline V gene. The CDR3 contains 10 residues.

This chain links TRBV27 with TRBJ1-2, with 8 bases fitting TRBD1. The V gene end was trimmed by 3 bases and the J gene end by 4 bases; junction bases not matched to a gene: 4. Germline values: CDR1 MNHEY, CDR2 SMNVEV (reference sequence). The CDR3 length is 14 residues. The CDR3 region is CASSFTGTGYGYTF. In DNA form, the CDR3 reads TGTGCCAGCAGTTTCACCGGGACAGGCTATGGCTACACCTTC.

In nucleotides, the CDR3 is TGTGCCAGCAGTGAAAGGGGGCCTGAAGCTTTCTTT. It codes for CASSERGPEAFF. The chain employs TRBV2 and TRBJ1-1, with 7 nucleotides matching TRBD1. Germline V gene lookup returns CDR1 SNHLY and CDR2 FYNNEI. The CDR3 totals 12 residues. Trimming cost V 2 bases and J 6 bases; bases outside gene matches: 0.

This clone was seen more than once but under ten times. Germline is not matched at one junction end, which may reflect a read error. This CDR3 is CAWSVQDRRNGYTF. DNA of the CDR3: TGTGCCTGGAGTGTCCAAGATCGCCGAAATGGTTACACCTTC. J is TRBJ1-2 and V is TRBV30; no clear D gene. Germline V gives CDR1 GTSNPN, CDR2 SVGIG (reference sequence). The CDR3 length is 14 residues.

The chain links TRBV5-4 to TRBJ2-1, with 8 bases lining up with TRBD1. This CDR3 is 14 amino acids long. The V segment lost 2 bases and the J segment 6 bases; nucleotides outside the gene matches: 4. Looked up from germline, CDR1 is SGHNT and CDR2 is YYREEE (reference sequence). The CDR3 is CASSFPGQGNEQFF. The CDR3 nucleotides are TGTGCCAGCAGCTTCCCTGGACAGGGCAATGAGCAGTTCTTC.

The chain uses TRBV5-1 and TRBJ1-6; TRBD1 might be the D (6 bases). Germline-derived CDR1 and CDR2 are SGHRS and YFSETQ. The CDR3 contains 15 residues. The germline V and J ends were trimmed by 1 base and 8 bases, with 13 bases remaining between them. For the CDR3, the DNA is TGCGCCAGCAGCTTGCTCCCGGGGGCAGATTCACCCCTCCACTTT. Its translation is CASSLLPGADSPLHF.

A few counts support this clone. The V call is TRBV7-2, the J call TRBJ2-2; 10 bases map to TRBD1. Unmatched junction bases numbered 9, after V lost 1 base and J lost 7 bases. CDR3 length: 17 amino acids. Per germline, CDR1 SGHTA and CDR2 FQGNSA. CDR3 protein: CASSLEATGGGGGELFF. The CDR3 nucleotides read TGTGCCAGCAGCTTAGAAGCGACAGGGGGCGGTGGCGGGGAGCTGTTTTTT.

This clone has just one count. V is TRBV25-1 and J is TRBJ2-1, with 7 bases that match TRBD2. The CDR3 extends over 15 amino acids. V shed 6 bases and J 3 bases; nucleotides not matched to a gene: 8. Looked up from germline, CDR1 is MGHDK and CDR2 is SYGVNS. CDR3 in amino acids: CASSLLAELYNEQFF. The CDR3 region has the DNA TGTGCCAGCAGCCTTCTAGCGGAGCTCTACAATGAGCAGTTCTTC. The full variable domain, its missing parts supplied by reference TRBV25-1 and TRBJ2-1, is EADIYQTPRYLVIGTGKKITLECSQTMGHDKMYWYQQDPGMELHLIHYSYGVNSTEKGDLSSESTVSRIRTEHFPLTLESARPSHTSQYLCASSLLAELYNEQFFGPGTRLTVL.